This TCR beta chain was profiled in a study of T cell repertoires in ileal Crohn's disease. Study conclusions and caveats: Clonal expansions were more frequent in active smokers than non-smokers at surgery. Endoscopic recurrence occurred in every patient whose clonality exceeded 26.8%. Sorted CD8 T cells held more high-frequency clones than CD4. Within the first postoperative year, endoscopy came at median roughly 6.9 months.

The time point: neoterminal ileum biopsy at postoperative endoscopy, about 6 months after surgery. The method was immunoSEQ multiplex PCR; TCRdb's version includes in-frame clones alone and lacks a portion of them. The repertoire holds around 9,900 clones, with roughly 78% as singletons. On this clone itself: The antigen is unknown.

Per the germline V gene, CDR1 is LNHDA and CDR2 is SQIVND (reference sequence). The CDR3 has 14 amino acids. The V segment lost 4 bases and the J segment 6 bases; nucleotides outside the gene matches: 5. The sequenced sample was ileal tissue. The V and J genes are TRBV19 and TRBJ2-2; 7 bases fit TRBD1. The TCR comes from an adult with Crohn's disease. CDR3 in amino acids: CASSTNRGSGELFF. CDR3 DNA: TGTGCCAGTAGTACGAACAGGGGATCCGGGGAGCTGTTTTTT.